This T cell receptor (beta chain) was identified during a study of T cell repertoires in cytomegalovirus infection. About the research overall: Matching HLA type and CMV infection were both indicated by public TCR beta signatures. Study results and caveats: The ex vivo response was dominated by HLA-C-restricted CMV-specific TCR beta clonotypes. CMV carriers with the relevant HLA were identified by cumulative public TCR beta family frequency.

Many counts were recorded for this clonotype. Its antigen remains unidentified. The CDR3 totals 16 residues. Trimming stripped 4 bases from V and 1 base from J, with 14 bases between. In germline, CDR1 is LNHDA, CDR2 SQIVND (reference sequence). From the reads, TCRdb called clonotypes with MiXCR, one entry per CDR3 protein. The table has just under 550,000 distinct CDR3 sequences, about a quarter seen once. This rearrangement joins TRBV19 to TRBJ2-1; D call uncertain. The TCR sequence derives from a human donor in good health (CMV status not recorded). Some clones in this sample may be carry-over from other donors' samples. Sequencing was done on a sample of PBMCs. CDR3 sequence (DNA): TGTGCCAGTAGTACCCCGCGACGTGGGTCCTACAATGAGCAGTTCTTC. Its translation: CASSTPRRGSYNEQFF.